Given below is one T cell receptor beta chain in context. The entry originates in a study of control samples from healthy donors and cancer patients. TCRdb keeps only in-frame clones here, not all; method: immunoSEQ multiplex PCR. The sample contains 100,000 to 120,000 clones, under 90% of which appear only once. Germline CDR1 is SGDLS and CDR2 is YYNGEE. This CDR3 has 16 amino acids. V lost 4 bases and J lost 3, with 16 bases in between. The chain recombines TRBV9 with TRBJ2-2, with a weak D call TRBD2 (5 bases). This receptor was taken from a woman aged 45 to 65 in good health. The sequenced material came from blood. CDR3: CASSPRGGEYTGELFF. CDR3 bases: TGTGCCAGCAGCCCTAGAGGAGGTGAATACACCGGGGAGCTGTTTTTT.